A single TCR beta chain is shown here with its context. Germline V gene lookup returns CDR1 LGHNA and CDR2 YSLEER. The V end lost 1 base, the J end lost 7 bases, and 11 bases lay between the germline ends. The CDR3 has 14 amino acids. This sample was taken from a study of cytomegalovirus exposure and HLA in healthy donors. Profiling relied on immunoSEQ multiplex PCR, and the TCRdb table lists in-frame clones only, not all of them. This table has 250,000 to 350,000 clones, just over 85% appearing once. Specimen: PBMCs. The chain links TRBV4-3 to TRBJ1-3; a possible D gene is TRBD1 (6 bases). This sequence originates from a young woman in good health and CMV-seronegative. The CDR3 region is CASSQAWTENTIYF. CDR3 nucleotide sequence: TGCGCCAGCAGCCAAGCCTGGACAGAGAACACCATATATTTT.